One and the same sample provided the 4 T cell receptor beta chains below, sequenced in a study of blood T cells in healthy people across ages. A second PCR of 7 to 11 cycles used a sample-barcoded 5' primer and a J-beta primer mix. Using its own MiXCR run on the 5' RACE reads, TCRdb lists one record per CDR3 protein. The sample consists of nearly 800,000 distinct CDR3 sequences, 25% of them appearing once. This sample also appeared in a second study, on T cells of mothers and their children.

Sequenced input: blood. The source of these receptors is a boy aged 10-17 years in good health.

This clonotype was recorded only once. A much larger clone is a single base away; this may be a read error. The chain is built from TRBV28 and TRBJ2-5, with D hard to call. The closer fit of TRBJ2-7 to the DNA end suggests the J call may be wrong. The CDR3 runs to 10 residues. In germline, CDR1 is MDHEN, CDR2 SYDVKM. This CDR3 is CSSSANEQYF. The CDR3, as DNA: TGTTCCAGCAGCGCGAACGAGCAGTACTTC.

The V and J genes are TRBV20-1 and TRBJ2-3; 11 nucleotides align to TRBD2. The CDR3 is 18 residues long. Germline V lookup: CDR1 DFQATT, CDR2 SNEGSKA (reference sequence). The ends lost 0 bases at V and 2 bases at J; junction bases unmatched: 10. CDR3: CSARDPGLAVDYTDTQYF. The CDR3 region has the DNA TGCAGTGCTAGAGATCCGGGACTAGCGGTCGATTACACAGATACGCAGTATTTT.

The CDR3 reads CASSLEIGTLNTEAFF. The CDR3, as DNA: TGTGCCAGCAGCTTAGAAATCGGGACACTGAACACTGAAGCTTTCTTT. The chain recombines TRBV7-2 with TRBJ1-1, with D perhaps matching TRBD1 (6 bases). This CDR3 is built from 16 residues. V was cut by 1 base and J by 0 bases, with 12 bases left in between. Germline V gene data show CDR1 as SGHTA and CDR2 as FQGNSA.

This clonotype has just a few counts. The chain couples TRBV6-1 to TRBJ1-2; TRBD1 might be the D (5 bases). CDR1 is MNHNS and CDR2 is SASEGT in the germline V gene. This CDR3 spans 12 amino acids. Trimming removed 4 bases from V and 8 bases from J, with 11 bases in between. The CDR3 spells CASSGMTVGYTF. The CDR3 DNA reads TGTGCCAGCAGTGGGATGACAGTCGGCTACACCTTC.